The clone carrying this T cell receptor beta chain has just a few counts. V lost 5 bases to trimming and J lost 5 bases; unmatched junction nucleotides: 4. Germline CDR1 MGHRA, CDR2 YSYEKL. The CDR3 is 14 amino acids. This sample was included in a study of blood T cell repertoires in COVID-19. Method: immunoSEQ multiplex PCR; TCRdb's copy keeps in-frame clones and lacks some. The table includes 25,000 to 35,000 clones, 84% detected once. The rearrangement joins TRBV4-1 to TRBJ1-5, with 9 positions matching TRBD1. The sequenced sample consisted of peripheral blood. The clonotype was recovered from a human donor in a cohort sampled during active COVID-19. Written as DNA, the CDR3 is TGCGCCAGCAGCTGGGACAGGGAGGATCAGCCCCAGCATTTT. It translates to CASSWDREDQPQHF.